This TCR beta chain was identified in a study of blood T cell repertoires in COVID-19. Sequencing used immunoSEQ multiplex PCR; TCRdb keeps in-frame clones, though not all of them. The sample contains about 180,000 clones, around 86% of which appear only once. V lost 1 base and J lost 2, with 11 bases in between. Per germline, CDR1 GTSNPN and CDR2 SVGIG (reference sequence). The CDR3 consists of 14 residues. The specimen was peripheral blood. This sequence joins TRBV30 and TRBJ1-1; D gene ambiguous. The receptor was derived from a woman in her 70s with COVID-19, enrolled during active disease. CDR3 protein: CAWSAGRTNTEAFF. DNA of the CDR3: TGTGCCTGGAGTGCGGGTCGGACTAACACTGAAGCTTTCTTT.